This TCR beta chain was found in a study of control samples from healthy donors and cancer patients. Clones were sequenced by immunoSEQ multiplex PCR, and TCRdb holds only the in-frame ones, with some missing. The sample contains a few hundred thousand clones, 75% to 95% of which appear only once. This clone was recorded only once. The CDR3 is made up of 14 amino acids. The germline gives CDR1 MNHEY, CDR2 SVGEGT. The V and J ends lost 2 bases and 1 base respectively, with 8 bases between them. The chain carries TRBV6-2 or TRBV6-3 and TRBJ1-1; D unresolved. The receptor comes from a middle-aged man with head and neck cancer. The sample taken for sequencing was PBMCs. The CDR3 here is CASSYAGGNTEAFF. Here the CDR3 DNA reads TGTGCCAGCAGTTACGCAGGAGGGAACACTGAAGCTTTCTTT.